Included here is one T cell receptor (beta chain) sequence, with context. The antigen it binds to is not known. Base qualities are not at hand, and no much larger clone is one base apart. This entry is derived from a study of human T cells and chemical hapten exposure (dated by TCRdb to the early 2020s). Background for the entire study: For sensitization, 2% DPC in acetone was applied to a 2 cm by 2 cm area of upper inner arm skin. Throughout the study period of roughly 24 weeks, patients also received therapeutic DPC doses to the scalp every week. Patch testing was done on the upper back using Finn chambers containing 0.01% DPC, and results were scored after 6 days according to International Contact Dermatitis Research Group standards. Most of the patients in the cohort were female, and the cohort covered alopecia areata with under or over 50% scalp involvement, alopecia totalis and alopecia universalis. The libraries were sequenced as a pool, and the TCR yield per sample differed mostly because of small variations in library volumes within the pool. This study followed changes in the peripheral blood TCR repertoire in vivo during primary and secondary sensitization of alopecia patients to the hapten diphenylcyclopropenone (DPC). Blood was sampled from patients pre-sensitization (week 0) and at 2, 6 and about 24 weeks after DPC sensitization. Twenty-nine alopecia patients provided blood for TCR sequencing at one to four time points (pre-sensitization, 2, 6 and 24 weeks). Study-level results and caveats: Repeated subsampling changed both the strength of the expansion versus patch-test correlation and the threshold at which that correlation became significant. Because every patient had alopecia, a presumed autoimmune disease, the patients' immune response might differ from that of healthy individuals. No change with DPC sensitization was found in the number of TCRs above 1 in 1000 frequency, and no evidence of global repertoire structure alterations was found. Patch test score was positively correlated with the number of PT1 expanded TCRs, with significance at thresholds 8, 16 and 32 but not at 4. Expanded TCRs formed significantly more large CDR3 similarity clusters than pre-sensitization or healthy control sets, consistent with antigen-driven responses.

Receptor libraries were prepared by RACE. For sequencing, a NextSeq 500 was employed. During library preparation, unique molecular identifiers were attached to individual cDNA molecules so that TCRs could be counted quantitatively and reproducibly. Both TCR alpha and TCR beta chains were sequenced from each blood RNA sample. On the authors' methods: Samples had a median of about 90,000 TCRs, with a range from roughly 20,000 to 690,600. V, J and CDR3 annotation of the TCR reads was performed with the Decombinator software suite. For PS versus PT1 abundance plots, all samples were subsampled to the same number of TCRs (28,000). Expanded TCRs were defined as absent before sensitization and observed at least eight times at the 2-week time point. TCRdb's own reprocessing of the public reads used fastp at Q25 and MiXCR and kept productive beta chains. For every CDR3 protein sequence, its rows merge into one entry that carries the most common genes and DNA. TCRdb's processing, not the authors', yielded these V and J calls. This sample comprises 300,000 to 400,000 distinct CDR3 sequences, roughly 6.9% of them detected only once. The ten largest clones add up to more than 7% of the sample.

The time point label for this specimen denotes: patch test 1, 2 weeks after DPC sensitization. This sample's treatment or condition label indicates: therapeutic diphenylcyclopropenone sensitization with weekly scalp DPC. At every patch-test visit, the blood draw took place before the patch test was put on. To be eligible, patients had to be aged 18 to 70, diagnosed with alopecia and judged suitable for DPC therapy, while pregnant patients were excluded. Total RNA was extracted from unfractionated whole blood that had been collected in Tempus Blood RNA tubes. This material consisted of whole blood, taken in connection with sensitization to the hapten diphenylcyclopropenone (DPC). This clonotype was obtained from a woman aged 18-35 years with alopecia areata. Some clones in this sample may be carry-over from other donors' samples.

The DNA sequence is as follows: TGTGCCAGCAGTCCGGGATTTGATGGAAAACCCCTCCACTTT. Its protein product is CASSPGFDGKPLHF. Recombination joined TRBV12-3 or TRBV12-4 with TRBJ1-6; the D gene cannot be named for sure. The CDR3 has 14 amino acids, counting the end cysteine and phenylalanine. Only the CDR3 part of the read is kept: 42 bases, read in frame from the first base. V is shortened by 5 bases, J by 12 bases, and the region joining them spans 17 bases.